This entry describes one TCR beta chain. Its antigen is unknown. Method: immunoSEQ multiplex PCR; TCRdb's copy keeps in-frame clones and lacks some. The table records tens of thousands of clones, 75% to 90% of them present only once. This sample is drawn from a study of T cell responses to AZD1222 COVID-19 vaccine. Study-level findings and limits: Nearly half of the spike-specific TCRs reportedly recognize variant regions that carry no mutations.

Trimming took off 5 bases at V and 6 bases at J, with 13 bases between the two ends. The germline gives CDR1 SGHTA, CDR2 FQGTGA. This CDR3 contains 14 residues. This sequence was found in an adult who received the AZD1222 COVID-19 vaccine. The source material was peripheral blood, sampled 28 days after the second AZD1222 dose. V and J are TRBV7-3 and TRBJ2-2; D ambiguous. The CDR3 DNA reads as TGTGCCAGCAGCCCCCGACTTGGGTCCGGGGAGCTGTTTTTT. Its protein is CASSPRLGSGELFF. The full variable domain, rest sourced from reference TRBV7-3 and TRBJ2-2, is GAGVSQTPSNKVTEKGKYVELRCDPISGHTALYWYRQSLGQGPEFLIYFQGTGAADDSGLPNDRFFAVRPEGSVSTLKIQRTERGDSAVYLCASSPRLGSGELFFGEGSRLTVL.